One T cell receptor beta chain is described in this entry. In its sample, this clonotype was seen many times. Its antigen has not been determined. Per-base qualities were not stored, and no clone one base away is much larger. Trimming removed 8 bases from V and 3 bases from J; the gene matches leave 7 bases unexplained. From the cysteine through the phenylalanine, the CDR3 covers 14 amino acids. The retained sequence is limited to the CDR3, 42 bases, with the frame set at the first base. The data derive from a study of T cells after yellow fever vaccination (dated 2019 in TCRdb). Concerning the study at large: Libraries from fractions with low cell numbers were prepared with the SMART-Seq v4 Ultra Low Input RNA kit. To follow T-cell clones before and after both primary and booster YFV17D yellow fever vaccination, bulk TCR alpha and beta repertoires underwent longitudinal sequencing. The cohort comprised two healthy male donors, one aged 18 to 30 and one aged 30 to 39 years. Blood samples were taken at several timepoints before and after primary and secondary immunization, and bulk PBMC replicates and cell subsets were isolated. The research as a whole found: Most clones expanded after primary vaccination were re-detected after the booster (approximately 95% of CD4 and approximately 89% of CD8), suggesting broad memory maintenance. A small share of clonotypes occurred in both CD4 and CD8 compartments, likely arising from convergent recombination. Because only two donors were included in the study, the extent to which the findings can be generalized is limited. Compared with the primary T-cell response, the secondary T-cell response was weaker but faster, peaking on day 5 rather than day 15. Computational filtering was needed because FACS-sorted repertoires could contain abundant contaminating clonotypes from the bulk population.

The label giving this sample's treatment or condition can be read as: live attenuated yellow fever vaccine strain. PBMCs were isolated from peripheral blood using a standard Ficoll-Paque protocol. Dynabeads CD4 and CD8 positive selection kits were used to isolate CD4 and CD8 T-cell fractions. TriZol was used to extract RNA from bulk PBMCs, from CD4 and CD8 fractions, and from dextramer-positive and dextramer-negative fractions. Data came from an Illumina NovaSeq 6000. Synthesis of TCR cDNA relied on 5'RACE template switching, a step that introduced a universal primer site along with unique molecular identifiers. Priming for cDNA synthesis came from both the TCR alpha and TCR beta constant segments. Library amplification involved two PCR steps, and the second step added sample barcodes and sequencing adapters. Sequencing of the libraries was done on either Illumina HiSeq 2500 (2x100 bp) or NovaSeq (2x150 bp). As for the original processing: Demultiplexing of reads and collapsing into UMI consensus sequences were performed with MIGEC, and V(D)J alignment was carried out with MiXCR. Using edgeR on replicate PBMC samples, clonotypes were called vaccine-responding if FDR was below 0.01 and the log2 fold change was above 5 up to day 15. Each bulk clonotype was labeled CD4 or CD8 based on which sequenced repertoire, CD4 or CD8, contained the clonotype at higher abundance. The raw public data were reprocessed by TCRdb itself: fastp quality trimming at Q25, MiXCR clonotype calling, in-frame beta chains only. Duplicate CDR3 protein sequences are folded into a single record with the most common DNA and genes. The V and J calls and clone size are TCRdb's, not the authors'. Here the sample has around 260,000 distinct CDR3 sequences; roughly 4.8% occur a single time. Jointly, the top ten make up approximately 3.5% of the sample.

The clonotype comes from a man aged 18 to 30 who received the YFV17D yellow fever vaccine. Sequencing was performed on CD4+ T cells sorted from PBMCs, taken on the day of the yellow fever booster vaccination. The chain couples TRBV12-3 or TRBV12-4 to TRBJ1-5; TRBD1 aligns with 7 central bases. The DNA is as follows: TGTGCCAGCTGCCGCGGGACAGACAATCAGCCCCAGCATTTT. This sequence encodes CASCRGTDNQPQHF.